Below are 13 T cell receptor beta chains sequenced from a single sample in a study of cytomegalovirus exposure and HLA in healthy donors. The PCR ran on 60 Vbeta and 13 Jbeta primers. Generated by immunoSEQ multiplex PCR, the TCRdb table keeps only in-frame clones and is missing some. Of around 100,000 clones in the sample, around three quarters were seen once. The sequenced sample consisted of PBMCs. The receptors derive from a woman between 40 and 50 years old in good health and CMV-seronegative.

The V gene is TRBV2, the J gene TRBJ1-2; D is undetermined. The CDR3 covers 17 residues. V was cut by 2 bases and J by 2 bases, with 18 bases left in between. CDR1 and CDR2 (germline): SNHLY, FYNNEI. In DNA, the CDR3 is TGTGCCAGCAGTGAAAGCCTCAGGTTACGGGGAAACTATGGCTACACCTTC. It yields the protein CASSESLRLRGNYGYTF.

This rearrangement joins TRBV11-3 to TRBJ2-1, with TRBD1 as a possible D gene (6 bases). Trimming removed 5 bases at V and 7 bases at J, with 9 bases between. Per germline, CDR1 SGHNT and CDR2 YENEEA. The CDR3 has 12 amino acids. CDR3 nucleotide sequence: TGTGCCAGCAGCCGCGACAGGAATGAGCAGTTCTTC. It specifies CASSRDRNEQFF.

The chain uses TRBV18 and TRBJ2-1, with TRBD1 as a possible D gene (5 bases). Germline values: CDR1 KGHSH, CDR2 LQKENI. CDR3 size: 13 residues. The germline V and J ends were trimmed by 5 bases and 8 bases, with 13 bases remaining between them. The CDR3 DNA is TGTGCCAGCTCAACCCCAGGGTTGGATGAGCAGTTCTTC. The encoded protein is CASSTPGLDEQFF.

V gene TRBV2 combines with J gene TRBJ2-6; no definite D call. The CDR3 has 15 amino acids. Trimming pared 5 bases from V and 4 bases from J, leaving 12 bases between. Germline CDR1 is SNHLY and CDR2 is FYNNEI. CDR3 protein: CASSRVGSGANVLTF. In nucleotides, the CDR3 is TGTGCCAGCAGTCGGGTCGGATCCGGGGCCAACGTCCTGACTTTC.

This sequence joins TRBV9 and TRBJ2-5; 7 bases match TRBD1. Trimming removed 3 bases from V and 5 bases from J; junction bases left unmatched: 7. This CDR3 is 14 amino acids long. Germline CDR1 reads SGDLS; CDR2 reads YYNGEE. The CDR3 protein is CASSGQGVGETQYF. CDR3 DNA: TGTGCCAGCAGCGGCCAGGGGGTGGGTGAGACCCAGTACTTC.

The rearrangement links TRBV2 to TRBJ2-7; the match to TRBD1 covers 8 bases. CDR1 is SNHLY, CDR2 FYNNEI, per germline. The trim removed 4 bases at V and 0 bases at J, leaving 5 bases unmatched. CDR3 length: 15 residues. The CDR3 region has the DNA TGTGCCAGCAGTGTAGGACAGGGAGTCTCCTACGAGCAGTACTTC. Its translation is CASSVGQGVSYEQYF.

V is TRBV21-1 and J is TRBJ2-1; TRBD1 is taken as the D call from the table, unchecked against the DNA. TRBV21-1 is labeled a pseudogene. CDR3 length: 16 amino acids. CDR3 DNA: TGTGCCAGCAGCGCTACAGGGGGCGAAACCTACAATGAGCAGTTCTTC. Protein: CASSATGGETYNEQFF.

This rearrangement joins TRBV19 to TRBJ2-3, with 9 bases identical to TRBD2. V dropped 9 bases and J dropped 8; count of bases not matched to a gene: 24. The CDR3 totals 18 residues. Germline CDR1 and CDR2: LNHDA and SQIVND (reference sequence). The CDR3 sequence: CARWSRGQRGARSTTQYF. The CDR3 region has the DNA TGTGCCAGGTGGAGTAGAGGGCAGCGGGGGGCCCGTTCGACTACGCAGTATTTT.

J is TRBJ1-1 and V is TRBV29-1; D is possibly TRBD1 (6 bases). The CDR3 has 16 amino acids. Germline V gene lookup returns CDR1 SQVTM and CDR2 ANQGSEA. V lost 0 bases and J lost 1, with 15 bases in between. CDR3 in amino acids: CSVEDAPPQGNTEAFF. CDR3 DNA: TGCAGCGTTGAAGACGCCCCACCACAGGGGAACACTGAAGCTTTCTTT.

This clone appeared a few times. V is TRBV2 and J is TRBJ1-1; tentatively, D is TRBD1 (6 bases). CDR1 and CDR2 from the germline V gene are SNHLY and FYNNEI. This CDR3 is 15 amino acids long. Trimming cost V 5 bases and J 6 bases, with 19 bases left between them. The CDR3 loop reads CASSRGQLRNSEAFF. The CDR3 DNA reads as TGTGCCAGCAGTCGTGGACAGCTAAGAAACTCTGAAGCTTTCTTT.

In this sample, this clone turned up a few times. The rearrangement joins TRBV21-1 to TRBJ2-1; no check of the table's D call, TRBD2, against the DNA was made. TRBV21-1 is a recognized pseudogene. This CDR3 contains 14 residues. For the CDR3, the DNA is TGTGCCAGCACCCCGGGACGGAGGGACAATGAGCAGTTCTTC. Amino acid sequence: CASTPGRRDNEQFF.

This clone has just a few counts. The chain carries TRBV10-1 and TRBJ2-3; no clear D. The V gene's germline CDR1 is WNHNN and CDR2 SYGVQD (reference sequence). The CDR3 runs to 14 residues. V lost 0 bases and J lost 5, with 9 bases in between. CDR3 DNA sequence: TGCGCCAGCAGTGAGTCCACGGGTCGAGATACGCAGTATTTT. It encodes CASSESTGRDTQYF.

This chain uses TRBV28 with TRBJ1-1, with a tentative D call TRBD1 (5 bases). CDR1 MDHEN and CDR2 SYDVKM come from the germline V gene. The CDR3 runs 15 residues. V lost 5 bases and J lost 6, with 19 bases in between. The CDR3 region is CASSGGELWTAEAFF. In DNA form, the CDR3 reads TGTGCCAGCAGTGGGGGGGAACTCTGGACGGCTGAAGCTTTCTTT.